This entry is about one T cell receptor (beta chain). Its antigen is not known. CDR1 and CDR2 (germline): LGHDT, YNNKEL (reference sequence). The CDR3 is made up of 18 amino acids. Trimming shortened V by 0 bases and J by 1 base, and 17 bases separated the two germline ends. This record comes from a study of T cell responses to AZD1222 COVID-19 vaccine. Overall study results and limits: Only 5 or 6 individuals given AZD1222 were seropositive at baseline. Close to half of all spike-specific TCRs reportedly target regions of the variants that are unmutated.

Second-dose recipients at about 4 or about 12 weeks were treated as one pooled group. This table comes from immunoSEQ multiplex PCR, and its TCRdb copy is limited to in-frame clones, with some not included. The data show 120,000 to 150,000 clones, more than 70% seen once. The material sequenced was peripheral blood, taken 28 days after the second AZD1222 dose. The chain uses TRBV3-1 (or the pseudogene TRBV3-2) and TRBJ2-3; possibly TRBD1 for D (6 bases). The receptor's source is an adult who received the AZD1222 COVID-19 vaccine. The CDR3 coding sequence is TGTGCCAGCAGCCAAGAAAGGGGGTGGGCCTCTGGCACAGATACGCAGTATTTT. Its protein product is CASSQERGWASGTDTQYF.